Listed here is a single T cell receptor beta chain. The table came from immunoSEQ multiplex PCR; TCRdb's copy has only in-frame clones and leaves some out. This sample has about 170,000 clones, with roughly 90% found just once. This entry comes from a study of blood T cell repertoires in COVID-19. In the study overall: Collection of acute and convalescent COVID-19 samples took place in the United States, Italy and Spain.

The V end lost 0 bases, the J end lost 5 bases, and 15 bases lay between the germline ends. Germline CDR1 and CDR2: LNHNV and YYDKDF (reference sequence). This CDR3 spans 16 amino acids. The rearrangement uses TRBV15 and TRBJ2-3, with a possible D match to TRBD2 (6 bases). The sample was peripheral blood. The sequence came from a woman between 55 and 75 years old with COVID-19, enrolled during active disease. CDR3 in amino acids: CATSRDVGGAGDTQYF. The CDR3 coding sequence is TGTGCCACCAGCAGAGATGTGGGGGGAGCGGGAGATACGCAGTATTTT.